This passage covers 32 T cell receptor beta chains from one sample sequenced in a study of graft-versus-host responses after intestinal transplantation. Some clones are missing from TCRdb's copy, which holds only in-frame ones; the method was immunoSEQ multiplex PCR. The table lists 130,000 to 150,000 clones, 80% to 95% of them singletons. The antigens these receptors bind are not known. Sequencing used unstimulated CD4+ T cells sorted from spleen or lymph node cells, obtained before intestinal transplant. The receptors shown here come from a human donor who received an intestinal transplant.

This clone was recorded once. The chain links TRBV27 to TRBJ1-4; D gene unclear. From germline, CDR1 is MNHEY and CDR2 SMNVEV (reference sequence). The CDR3 runs to 14 residues. Trimming took 3 bases from V and 7 from J, leaving 12 bases between them. CDR3: CASSFSGSREKLFF. In DNA, the CDR3 is TGTGCCAGCAGTTTTAGCGGTTCCCGTGAAAAACTGTTTTTT.

V usage is TRBV19 and J usage is TRBJ1-6; D is unclear. Deletions cut 3 bases from V and 0 bases from J, with 9 bases between. The CDR3 length is 16 residues. Per germline, CDR1 LNHDA and CDR2 SQIVND (reference sequence). The CDR3: CASSISRSSYNSPLHF. The CDR3, as DNA: TGTGCCAGTAGTATTTCCAGGAGCTCCTATAATTCACCCCTCCACTTT.

The chain combines TRBV7-3 with TRBJ2-3; tentative D call: TRBD1 (5 bases). The germline V gene encodes CDR1 SGHTA and CDR2 FQGTGA. With 5 bases removed from V and 0 bases from J, the gap between germline ends came to 12 bases. This CDR3 region has 15 residues. CDR3 region: CASSEIGVSTDTQYF. In DNA form, the CDR3 reads TGTGCCAGCAGCGAGATAGGGGTTAGCACAGATACGCAGTATTTT.

This sequence joins TRBV18 and TRBJ1-2, with TRBD1 identical over 7 bases. Germline V lookup: CDR1 KGHSH, CDR2 LQKENI. J gave up 12 bases and V 5 bases, and 18 bases lay outside the gene matches. This CDR3 is 15 amino acids long. CDR3 residues: CASSGGIEQGHVDTF. DNA for the CDR3: TGTGCCAGCTCAGGAGGGATAGAACAGGGGCACGTCGACACCTTC.

The V and J genes are TRBV29-1 and TRBJ1-1, with 9 bases lining up with TRBD1. CDR1 and CDR2 from the germline V gene are SQVTM and ANQGSEA. V lost 5 bases and J lost 7; bases outside the gene matches: 5. CDR3 length equals 12 residues. Written as DNA, the CDR3 is TGCAGCGTTAACAGGGGGCAGGGTGAAGCTTTCTTT. Protein sequence: CSVNRGQGEAFF.

In DNA, the CDR3 is TGTGCCATCAGTGAGTCAGGGGGTGAGGAGACCCAGTACTTC. Amino acids: CAISESGGEETQYF. V usage is TRBV10-3 and J usage is TRBJ2-5; the D gene is possibly TRBD1 (6 bases). The CDR3 runs 14 residues. Germline V CDR1 and CDR2: ENHRY, SYGVKD. Trimming removed 0 bases from V and 5 bases from J, with 10 bases in between.

This clone was picked up one time. J is TRBJ2-7 and V is TRBV10-1; D could derive from TRBD1 or TRBD2 (5 bases each). The CDR3 length is 13 residues. Germline V gene sequence: CDR1 WNHNN, CDR2 SYGVQD (reference sequence). V was cut by 7 bases and J by 0 bases, with 10 bases left in between. The CDR3 DNA reads as TGCGCCAGCATCGCAGGGAGCTCCTACGAGCAGTACTTC. Translating it yields CASIAGSSYEQYF.

This clone was found a few times. This chain uses TRBV7-2 with TRBJ1-1; D is unclear. Trimming stripped 0 bases from V and 5 bases from J, with 7 bases between. The CDR3 has 13 amino acids. Germline CDR1 reads SGHTA; CDR2 reads FQGNSA. CDR3 coding DNA: TGTGCCAGCAGCTTAGCGAGGAGAACTGAAGCTTTCTTT. It codes for CASSLARRTEAFF.

The chain employs TRBV28 and TRBJ2-7; maybe TRBD1 (8 bases). V lost 3 bases and J lost 10, with 28 bases in between. Germline CDR1 MDHEN, CDR2 SYDVKM. This CDR3 contains 17 residues. CDR3 coding DNA: TGTGCCAGCAGTTTTTTCTTGAAGGACAGGGAGGGGGGTAGACAGTACTTC. This encodes CASSFFLKDREGGRQYF.

The chain has TRBV19 and TRBJ1-6, with D possibly being TRBD1 (5 bases). Between the trimmed V and J ends, which lost 2 bases and 7 bases, there was a span of 6 bases. CDR3 length equals 13 residues. CDR1 and CDR2 from the germline V gene are LNHDA and SQIVND (reference sequence). CDR3 sequence reads: CASSIQGNSPLHF. DNA of the CDR3: TGTGCCAGTAGTATACAGGGAAATTCACCCCTCCACTTT.

This clone was counted a single time. V is TRBV5-6 and J is TRBJ2-7; D is perhaps TRBD1 (7 bases). Germline-derived CDR1 and CDR2 are SGHDT and YYEEEE. This CDR3 has 17 amino acids. The ends were cut back, 1 base at V and 2 bases at J, with 19 bases in the middle. The CDR3 here is CASSLIREFQGAYEQYF. For the CDR3, the DNA is TGTGCCAGCAGCTTGATTCGGGAGTTCCAGGGGGCCTACGAGCAGTACTTC.

V is TRBV10-3 and J is TRBJ1-1, with TRBD1 matching over 7 bases. CDR1 is ENHRY, CDR2 SYGVKD, per germline. There are 14 residues in the CDR3. V gave up 0 bases and J gave up 7 bases; unmatched junction bases: 5. This chain's CDR3 is CAISESRRDSEAFF. The CDR3 bases are TGTGCCATCAGTGAGTCGAGGAGGGACAGTGAAGCTTTCTTT.

The chain joins TRBV9 to TRBJ2-1, with unresolved D. This CDR3 is 17 amino acids long. V was trimmed by 0 bases and J by 4 bases, leaving 17 bases between them. The germline V gene has CDR1 SGDLS and CDR2 YYNGEE. This chain's CDR3 is CASSVEPTLTSYNEQFF. CDR3 sequence (DNA): TGTGCCAGCAGCGTAGAGCCCACTCTTACATCGTACAATGAGCAGTTCTTC.

J is TRBJ2-7 and V is TRBV19; D uncertain. The CDR3 has 14 residues. Germline lookup yields CDR1 LNHDA and CDR2 SQIVND (reference sequence). Trimming cost V 1 base and J 3 bases, with 10 bases left between them. The CDR3 loop is CASSIGRLHYEQYF. The CDR3 DNA reads as TGTGCCAGTAGTATAGGACGGCTCCACTACGAGCAGTACTTC. The whole variable domain, remainder taken from reference TRBV19 and TRBJ2-7, is DGGITQSPKYLFRKEGQNVTLSCEQNLNHDAMYWYRQDPGQGLRLIYYSQIVNDFQKGDIAEGYSVSREKKESFPLTVTSAQKNPTAFYLCASSIGRLHYEQYFGPGTRLTVT.

The CDR3 DNA sequence: TGTGCCAGCAGCTTAAGGGGACTAGCCTATTTTAGCACAGATACGCAGTATTTT. Residues: CASSLRGLAYFSTDTQYF. The chain couples TRBV7-2 to TRBJ2-3; 9 positions match TRBD2. V was clipped by 2 bases and J by 0 bases; unmatched bases: 9. The germline CDR1 and CDR2 sequences are SGHTA and FQGNSA. The CDR3 is 18 residues long.

The V gene is TRBV7-8, the J gene TRBJ2-7, with TRBD1 identical over 7 bases. CDR3 length: 13 residues. With V trimmed by 11 bases and J by 5 bases, 12 bases remained unmatched. The germline CDR1 and CDR2 sequences are SGHVS and FQNEAQ. CDR3 DNA: TGTGCCCCCATCAAAAGGGGGCTCGACGAGCAGTACTTC. As protein: CAPIKRGLDEQYF.

This rearrangement joins TRBV5-1 to TRBJ2-7; perhaps D is TRBD1 or TRBD2 (5 bases each). Germline-derived CDR1 and CDR2 are SGHRS and YFSETQ. Trimming pared 4 bases from V and 7 bases from J, leaving 15 bases between. The CDR3 spans 13 residues. For the CDR3, the DNA is TGCGCCAGCAGCCGGGACCGGACCGGAGAGCAGTACTTC. Its translation is CASSRDRTGEQYF.

This rearrangement joins TRBV11-1 to TRBJ1-6; no reliable D call. V lost 5 bases to trimming and J lost 5 bases, with 16 bases between them. CDR1 SGHAT and CDR2 FQDESV come from the germline V gene (reference sequence). The CDR3 has 16 amino acids. CDR3 bases: TGTGCCAGCAGCGCCTCGTACCGGAGAAATAATTCACCCCTCCACTTT. Residues: CASSASYRRNNSPLHF. The full variable domain, with the rest looked up from reference TRBV11-1 and TRBJ1-6, is EAEVAQSPRYKITEKSQAVAFWCDPISGHATLYWYRQILGQGPELLVQFQDESVVDDSQLPKDRFSAERLKGVDSTLKIQPAELGDSAMYLCASSASYRRNNSPLHFGNGTRLTVT.

The rearrangement joins TRBV7-3 to TRBJ2-1; D unresolved. V gave up 2 bases and J gave up 0 bases, with 8 bases separating them. Germline-derived CDR1 and CDR2 are SGHTA and FQGTGA. This CDR3 spans 15 amino acids. The CDR3 DNA reads as TGTGCCAGCAGCTTACGGGCCGGCTCCTACAATGAGCAGTTCTTC. Translation gives CASSLRAGSYNEQFF.

The chain employs TRBV5-1 and TRBJ2-7; 8 bases fit TRBD1. The germline V gene encodes CDR1 SGHRS and CDR2 YFSETQ. Trimming at V came to 0 bases and at J to 3 bases, leaving 2 bases not matched to a gene. The CDR3 runs 14 residues. For the CDR3, the DNA is TGCGCCAGCAGCTTGGAGACAGGGGACTACGAGCAGTACTTC. It yields the protein CASSLETGDYEQYF.

This CDR3 is CASTRGLAAYEQYF. CDR3 DNA: TGTGCCAGCACCCGCGGACTAGCGGCCTACGAGCAGTACTTC. The chain is built from TRBV7-8 and TRBJ2-7, with TRBD2 identical over 10 bases. The trim removed 7 bases at V and 2 bases at J, leaving 5 bases unmatched. Germline V lookup: CDR1 SGHVS, CDR2 FQNEAQ. The CDR3 length is 14 residues.

This clone was seen only once. The rearrangement links TRBV9 to TRBJ2-1; 8 bases agree with TRBD1. CDR3 length: 15 amino acids. V lost 3 bases to trimming and J lost 4 bases; unmatched junction nucleotides: 6. The germline V gene has CDR1 SGDLS and CDR2 YYNGEE. CDR3 amino acids: CASSEGQGQYNEQFF. The CDR3 nucleotides are TGTGCCAGCAGCGAAGGACAGGGCCAATACAATGAGCAGTTCTTC.

The CDR3 DNA reads TGCGCCAGCAGCTCGACACTGACAAACGAGCAGTACTTC. Protein sequence: CASSSTLTNEQYF. The chain couples TRBV5-1 to TRBJ2-7; D gene uncertain. The germline V and J ends were trimmed by 3 bases and 5 bases, with 12 bases remaining between them. The CDR3 loop spans 13 amino acids. Looked up from germline, CDR1 is SGHRS and CDR2 is YFSETQ.

J is TRBJ1-1 and V is TRBV15; 7 bases are a match to TRBD1. V dropped 5 bases and J dropped 7; count of bases not matched to a gene: 4. Per germline, CDR1 LNHNV and CDR2 YYDKDF (reference sequence). CDR3 length: 12 residues. The CDR3 DNA reads TGTGCCACCAGCCGGGACAGTATTGAAGCTTTCTTT. Amino acids: CATSRDSIEAFF.

The J gene is TRBJ2-2, the V gene TRBV5-1; a possible D gene is TRBD1 (6 bases). Trimming left V 4 bases short and J 1 base short, with 8 bases between. The CDR3 covers 14 residues. Per germline, CDR1 SGHRS and CDR2 YFSETQ. CDR3 in DNA: TGCGCCAGCAGCGTGGGACAGAACACCGGGGAGCTGTTTTTT. Its translation is CASSVGQNTGELFF.

A word on this clone: This specimen includes other DNA sequences encoding the same CDR3. The chain combines TRBV28 with TRBJ1-2; D call uncertain. The CDR3 length is 14 residues. Trimming cost V 6 bases and J 2 bases, with 13 bases left between them. CDR1 and CDR2 from the germline V gene are MDHEN and SYDVKM. The CDR3 coding sequence is TGTGCCAGCAGCCTCTTACAGAGAAACTATGGCTACACCTTC. Its translation is CASSLLQRNYGYTF.

The J gene is TRBJ2-4, the V gene TRBV28, with TRBD2 identical over 7 bases. This CDR3 comprises 16 residues. Germline trimming cut 4 bases from V and 4 bases from J; bases unmatched to any gene: 10. The germline V gene encodes CDR1 MDHEN and CDR2 SYDVKM. The CDR3 DNA follows: TGTGCCAGCAGTTCCGGGGGGTGGTCGGAAAAAAACATTCAGTACTTC. This encodes CASSSGGWSEKNIQYF.

This chain connects TRBV6-1 to TRBJ2-7, with D perhaps TRBD1 (5 bases). The V end was cut by 7 bases, the J end by 2 bases, with 18 bases between. Per the germline V gene, CDR1 is MNHNS and CDR2 is SASEGT. The CDR3 sequence is 15 residues long. Here the CDR3 reads CASIHFGQETYEQYF. The CDR3 nucleotides are TGTGCCAGCATCCATTTCGGACAAGAAACCTACGAGCAGTACTTC.

This clone was picked up one time. The chain combines TRBV5-1 with TRBJ1-3, with 8 bases matching TRBD1. V gave up 4 bases and J gave up 5 bases; unmatched junction bases: 11. CDR1 SGHRS and CDR2 YFSETQ come from the germline V gene. The length of the CDR3 is 16 residues. The CDR3 protein is CASSASSGTGRNTIYF. CDR3 bases: TGCGCCAGCAGCGCTAGCTCCGGGACAGGAAGAAACACCATATATTTT.

The J gene is TRBJ1-5, the V gene TRBV2; D might be TRBD1 (5 bases). The CDR3 is made up of 19 amino acids. Trimming pared 4 bases from V and 1 base from J, leaving 23 bases between. Germline CDR1 is SNHLY and CDR2 is FYNNEI. CDR3 amino acids: CASSARQNIPSGSNQPQHF. As DNA, the CDR3 is TGTGCCAGCAGTGCCCGACAGAATATACCTTCGGGGAGCAATCAGCCCCAGCATTTT.

This clone was counted a single time. V is TRBV19 and J is TRBJ1-5, with D perhaps TRBD1 (6 bases). The V gene lost 6 bases and the J gene lost 11 bases, with 26 bases spanning the gap. The CDR3 length is 16 residues. Germline CDR1 LNHDA, CDR2 SQIVND (reference sequence). Here the CDR3 DNA reads TGTGCCAGTAGCGACCTCAGACAGGAGCCCATCAGGGCCCAGCATTTT. Protein: CASSDLRQEPIRAQHF.

J is TRBJ2-6 and V is TRBV5-4; TRBD2 is a possible D gene (5 bases). Trimming left V 1 base short and J 3 bases short, with 11 bases between. From germline, CDR1 is SGHNT and CDR2 YYREEE (reference sequence). The CDR3 consists of 16 residues. The CDR3 region has the DNA TGTGCCAGCAGCTTGCTTTCGGCGGGTGGGGCCAACGTCCTGACTTTC. This codes for CASSLLSAGGANVLTF.